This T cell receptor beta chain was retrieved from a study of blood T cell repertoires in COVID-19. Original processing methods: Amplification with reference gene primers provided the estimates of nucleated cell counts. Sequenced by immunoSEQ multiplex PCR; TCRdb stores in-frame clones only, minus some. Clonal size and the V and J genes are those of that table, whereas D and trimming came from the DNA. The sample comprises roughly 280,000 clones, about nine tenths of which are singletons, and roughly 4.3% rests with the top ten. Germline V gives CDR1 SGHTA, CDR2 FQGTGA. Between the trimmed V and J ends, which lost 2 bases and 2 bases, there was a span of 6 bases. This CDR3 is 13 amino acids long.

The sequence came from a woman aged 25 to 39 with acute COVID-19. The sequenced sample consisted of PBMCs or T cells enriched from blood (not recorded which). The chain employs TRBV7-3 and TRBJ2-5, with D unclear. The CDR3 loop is CASSLARQETQYF. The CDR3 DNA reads TGTGCCAGCAGCTTAGCTAGACAAGAGACCCAGTACTTC. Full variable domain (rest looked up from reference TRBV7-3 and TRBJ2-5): GAGVSQTPSNKVTEKGKYVELRCDPISGHTALYWYRQSLGQGPEFLIYFQGTGAADDSGLPNDRFFAVRPEGSVSTLKIQRTERGDSAVYLCASSLARQETQYFGPGTRLLVL.